This TCR beta chain was sequenced in a study of blood T cell repertoires in COVID-19. For the study at large: Whether acute or convalescent, the COVID-19 samples came from the United States, Italy and Spain. Sources were T cells, B-cell-depleted T cells, or PBMCs; the material itself was cDNA or gDNA.

In the original processing: Estimates of nucleated cell counts were drawn from the amplification of reference gene primers. Sequencing was performed with immunoSEQ multiplex PCR; in TCRdb, only in-frame clones are kept and a portion is missing. Clone size and the V and J calls come from that table; the DNA yielded D and trimming. The sample contains about 110,000 clones, 80% to 90% of which appear only once. Trimming removed 5 bases at V and 0 bases at J, with 13 bases between. This CDR3 spans 16 amino acids. CDR1 MNHEY and CDR2 SVGEGT come from the germline V gene. This chain joins TRBV6-2 or TRBV6-3 and TRBJ2-2, with D perhaps matching TRBD2 (7 bases). Sequenced input: peripheral blood. The clonotype originates from a woman between 45 and 60 years old with acute or convalescent COVID-19. The CDR3 protein is CASSLRRGPNTGELFF. Here the CDR3 DNA reads TGTGCCAGCAGTCTCCGGCGGGGGCCGAACACCGGGGAGCTGTTTTTT.